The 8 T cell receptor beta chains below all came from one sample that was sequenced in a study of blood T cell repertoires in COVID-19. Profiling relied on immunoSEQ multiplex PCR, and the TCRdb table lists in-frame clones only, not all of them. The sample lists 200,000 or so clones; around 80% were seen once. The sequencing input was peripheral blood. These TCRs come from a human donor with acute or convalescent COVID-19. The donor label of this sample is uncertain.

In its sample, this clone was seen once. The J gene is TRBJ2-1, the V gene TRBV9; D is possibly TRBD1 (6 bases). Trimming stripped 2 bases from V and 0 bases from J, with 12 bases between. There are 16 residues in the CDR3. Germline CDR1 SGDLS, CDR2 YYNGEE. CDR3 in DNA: TGTGCCAGCAGCGTCGGGACACAGATCTCCTACAATGAGCAGTTCTTC. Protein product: CASSVGTQISYNEQFF.

CDR3 amino acids: CASSARGENTEAFF. CDR3 nucleotides: TGTGCCAGCAGTGCTCGGGGGGAGAACACTGAAGCTTTCTTT. The V gene is TRBV2, the J gene TRBJ1-1, with D possibly being TRBD1 (5 bases). Germline lookup yields CDR1 SNHLY and CDR2 FYNNEI. The CDR3 runs 14 residues. V was trimmed by 4 bases and J by 1 base, leaving 10 bases between them.

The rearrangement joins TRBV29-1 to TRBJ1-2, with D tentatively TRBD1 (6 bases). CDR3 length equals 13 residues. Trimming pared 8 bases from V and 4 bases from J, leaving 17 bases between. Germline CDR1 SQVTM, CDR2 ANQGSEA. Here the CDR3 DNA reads TGCAGCACGCAAGGGGGTCCCACCTATGGCTACACCTTC. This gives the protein CSTQGGPTYGYTF. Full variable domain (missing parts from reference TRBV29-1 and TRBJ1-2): SAVISQKPSRDICQRGTSLTIQCQVDSQVTMMFWYRQQPGQSLTLIATANQGSEATYESGFVIDKFPISRPNLTFSTLTVSNMSPEDSSIYLCSTQGGPTYGYTFGSGTRLTVV.

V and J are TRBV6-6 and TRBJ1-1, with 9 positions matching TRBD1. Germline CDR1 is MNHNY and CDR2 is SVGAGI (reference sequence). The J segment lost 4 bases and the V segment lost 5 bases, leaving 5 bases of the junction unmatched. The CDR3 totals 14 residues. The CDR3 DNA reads TGTGCCAGCAGTACAGGGGGCGCGGTCACTGAAGCTTTCTTT. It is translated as CASSTGGAVTEAFF.

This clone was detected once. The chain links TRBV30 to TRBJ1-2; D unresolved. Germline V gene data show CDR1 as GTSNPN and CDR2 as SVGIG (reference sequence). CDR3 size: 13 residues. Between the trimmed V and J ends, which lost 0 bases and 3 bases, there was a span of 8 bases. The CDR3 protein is CAWSVLVDYGYTF. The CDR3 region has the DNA TGTGCCTGGAGTGTGTTAGTGGACTATGGCTACACCTTC.

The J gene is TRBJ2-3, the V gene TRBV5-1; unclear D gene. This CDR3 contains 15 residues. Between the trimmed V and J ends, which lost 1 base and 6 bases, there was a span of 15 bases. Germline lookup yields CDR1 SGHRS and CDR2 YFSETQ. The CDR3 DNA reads TGCGCCAGCAGCTTGAGGCGGCCTGGTTTCGATACGCAGTATTTT. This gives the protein CASSLRRPGFDTQYF.

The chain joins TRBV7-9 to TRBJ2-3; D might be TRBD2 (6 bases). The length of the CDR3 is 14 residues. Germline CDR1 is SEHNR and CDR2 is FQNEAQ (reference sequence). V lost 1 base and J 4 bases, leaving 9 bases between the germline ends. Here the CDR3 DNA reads TGTGCCAGCAGCTTAGGGACGGGAGCAGATACGCAGTATTTT. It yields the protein CASSLGTGADTQYF.

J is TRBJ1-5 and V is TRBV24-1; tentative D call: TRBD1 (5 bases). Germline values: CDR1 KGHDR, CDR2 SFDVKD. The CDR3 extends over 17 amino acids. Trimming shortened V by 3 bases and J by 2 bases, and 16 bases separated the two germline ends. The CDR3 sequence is CATSDHRVGGGNQPQHF. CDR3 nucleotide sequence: TGTGCCACCAGTGATCACCGGGTGGGGGGAGGCAATCAGCCCCAGCATTTT.